Listed here are 31 T cell receptor beta chains from one sample, sequenced in a study of T cells in Graves' hyperthyroidism and ophthalmopathy. Researchers amplified the TCR beta CDR3 regions from RNA transcripts. The primer set for the first-round RT-PCR of the TCR CDR3 was HTBI. From the multiplex PCR reads, TCRdb called clonotypes with MiXCR, one entry per CDR3 protein. The sample shows 250,000 to 300,000 distinct CDR3 sequences, about 14% of them seen only once. The sequenced material came from blood. The receptor source for this set is a young woman with Graves' hyperthyroidism that later progressed to Graves' ophthalmopathy.

On this clonotype: It may be a read error: a sequence one base away is much more abundant. This chain joins TRBV11-2 and TRBJ1-2, with no clear D. Per the germline V gene, CDR1 is SGHAT and CDR2 is FQNNGV. The CDR3 covers 12 residues. V was pared by 4 bases and J by 6 bases, with 9 bases between. The CDR3 DNA reads TGTGCCAGCAGCTGGGTGGGAGATGGCTACACCTTC. This gives the protein CASSWVGDGYTF.

This clonotype was seen a handful of times. The CDR3 DNA sequence: TGCAGTGCTAGCGGGACAGGGGTCTATGGCTACACCTTC. Its translation is CSASGTGVYGYTF. J is TRBJ1-2 and V is TRBV20-1, with TRBD1 matching 10 bases. Trimming cost V 3 bases and J 4 bases; bases outside gene matches: 2. The CDR3 runs 13 residues. Germline V gene sequence: CDR1 DFQATT, CDR2 SNEGSKA (reference sequence).

This clonotype was seen ten or more times. V gene TRBV4-2 combines with J gene TRBJ2-7; 7 bases are shared with TRBD2. CDR1 and CDR2 (germline): LGHNA, YNFKEQ. This CDR3 comprises 13 residues. The V and J ends lost 0 bases and 6 bases, in that order; junction bases with no gene match: 2. The CDR3 region has the DNA TGTGCCAGCAGCCAAGATACGGGGGGCGAGCAGTACTTC. The encoded protein is CASSQDTGGEQYF.

This clonotype was picked up many times. V gene TRBV6-1 combines with J gene TRBJ2-2; 8 bases agree with TRBD1. This CDR3 comprises 15 residues. J lost 4 bases, V lost 2 bases, and 3 bases had no gene match. Germline loops: CDR1 MNHNS, CDR2 SASEGT. The DNA of the CDR3 is TGTGCCAGCAGTGAACTTGGACAGGGCACCGGGGAGCTGTTTTTT. It codes for CASSELGQGTGELFF.

This clonotype was seen repeatedly, ten times or more. The chain employs TRBV6-2 or TRBV6-3 and TRBJ2-1, with 13 bases lining up with TRBD2. The CDR3 is 15 residues long. Germline CDR1 is MNHEY and CDR2 is SVGEGT. The ends lost 6 bases at V and 6 bases at J; junction bases unmatched: 5. The CDR3 region is CASRTRTSGSNEQFF. In nucleotides, the CDR3 is TGTGCCAGCAGGACTAGGACTAGCGGGAGCAATGAGCAGTTCTTC.

This clonotype was detected many times. The chain is built from TRBV5-1 and TRBJ1-1, with D tentatively TRBD1 (5 bases). CDR1 is SGHRS and CDR2 is YFSETQ in the germline V gene. There are 16 residues in the CDR3. V lost 2 bases and J lost 0, with 14 bases in between. CDR3 amino acids: CASSLPGQGLNTEAFF. CDR3 DNA sequence: TGCGCCAGCAGCTTACCTGGACAAGGATTGAACACTGAAGCTTTCTTT.

V is TRBV5-8 and J is TRBJ2-1, with TRBD2 identical over 8 bases. This CDR3 region has 17 residues. Trimming at V came to 0 bases and at J to 0 bases, leaving 5 bases not matched to a gene. Germline V CDR1 and CDR2: SGHTS, YDEGEE. The CDR3 nucleotides are TGTGCCAGCAGCTTGGCACTAGCGGACCTCTCCTACAATGAGCAGTTCTTC. It codes for CASSLALADLSYNEQFF.

This clonotype was picked up a small number of times. Since no conserved phenylalanine or tryptophan closes the CDR3, a read error is the likely cause. The chain has TRBV6-2 or TRBV6-3 and TRBJ2-7, with TRBD2 identical over 9 bases. The length of the CDR3 is 14 residues. J lost 3 bases, V lost 7 bases, and 7 bases had no gene match. The germline V gene has CDR1 MNHEY and CDR2 SVGEGT. This chain's CDR3 is CASNPSGKSYEQYL. Here the CDR3 DNA reads TGTGCCAGCAACCCTAGCGGGAAAAGCTACGAGCAGTACCTC.

Many counts were recorded for this clonotype. This chain uses TRBV7-2 with TRBJ2-7, with 10 bases lining up with TRBD2. The CDR3 contains 15 residues. Germline loops: CDR1 SGHTA, CDR2 FQGNSA. The V and J ends lost 1 base and 7 bases, in that order; junction bases with no gene match: 7. The CDR3 DNA follows: TGTGCCAGCAGCTTAGGGCTAGCGGGAGCTCGAGAGCAGTACTTC. It encodes CASSLGLAGAREQYF.

This clonotype was found a few times. The chain is built from TRBV29-1 and TRBJ2-1; the D gene is possibly TRBD1 (5 bases). Germline lookup yields CDR1 SQVTM and CDR2 ANQGSEA. The CDR3 spans 13 residues. With 0 bases removed from V and 8 bases from J, the gap between germline ends came to 11 bases. The CDR3 coding sequence is TGCAGCGTTGAAGACAGGGAAGTGTATGAGCAGTTCTTC. This encodes CSVEDREVYEQFF.

This clonotype was recorded many times. The genes are TRBV9 and TRBJ2-5, with 7 bases lining up with TRBD1. CDR3 length: 14 residues. Germline assignment: CDR1 SGDLS and CDR2 YYNGEE. V lost 3 bases and J lost 7; bases outside the gene matches: 9. The CDR3 nucleotides are TGTGCCAGCAGCGGAGGACAGGACCTACGGACCCAGTACTTC. It specifies CASSGGQDLRTQYF.

This clonotype was counted at least ten times. The chain joins TRBV4-3 to TRBJ2-2; a possible D gene is TRBD2 (6 bases). V was cut by 0 bases and J by 1 base, with 12 bases left in between. Germline assignment: CDR1 LGHNA and CDR2 YSLEER. This CDR3 comprises 17 residues. The CDR3 region has the DNA TGCGCCAGCAGCCAAGATAGGGCTAGCGAGAACACCGGGGAGCTGTTTTTT. Translating it yields CASSQDRASENTGELFF.

The sample holds many counts of this clonotype. V is TRBV30 and J is TRBJ1-2, with 8 bases that match TRBD1. Germline loops: CDR1 GTSNPN, CDR2 SVGIG (reference sequence). V gave up 3 bases and J gave up 6 bases; unmatched junction bases: 9. This CDR3 region has 14 residues. The CDR3, as DNA: TGTGCCTGGAGCGTAGGGCAGGGGGCGCATGGCTACACCTTC. Translating gives CAWSVGQGAHGYTF.

Details on this clonotype: Since a much larger clone is just one base distant, this may be a read error. The V call is TRBV27, the J call TRBJ2-7; the D gene is possibly TRBD2 (6 bases). V was pared by 6 bases and J by 6 bases, with 15 bases between. CDR3 length equals 13 residues. Germline V gene data show CDR1 as MNHEY and CDR2 as SMNVEV (reference sequence). The CDR3 bases are TGTGCCAGCAGCAGCCGACTAGAGACCGAGCAGTACTTC. This gives the protein CASSSRLETEQYF.

Many counts were recorded for this clonotype. The chain links TRBV7-2 to TRBJ1-1; D remains ambiguous. CDR3 size: 14 residues. V was pared by 10 bases and J by 5 bases, with 20 bases between. Germline V CDR1 and CDR2: SGHTA, FQGNSA. CDR3 amino acids: CATRYQSGRTEAFF. The DNA for the CDR3 is TGTGCCACCCGCTACCAAAGTGGGCGAACTGAAGCTTTCTTT.

This clonotype was found many times. The chain couples TRBV29-1 to TRBJ2-7, with TRBD2 identical over 8 bases. The CDR3 has 14 amino acids. V lost 6 bases to trimming and J lost 5 bases; unmatched junction nucleotides: 12. Germline V gene lookup returns CDR1 SQVTM and CDR2 ANQGSEA. CDR3 sequence: CSVKPGLVGHEQYF. CDR3 sequence (DNA): TGCAGCGTCAAACCGGGACTAGTAGGGCACGAGCAGTACTTC.

The J gene is TRBJ2-3, the V gene TRBV9, with TRBD2 as a possible D gene (5 bases). This CDR3 contains 15 residues. Trimming removed 2 bases from V and 5 bases from J, with 15 bases in between. Germline V gene lookup returns CDR1 SGDLS and CDR2 YYNGEE. The CDR3 coding sequence is TGTGCCAGCAGCGTTAGCGCCAGGATGGAAGATACGCAGTATTTT. Protein product: CASSVSARMEDTQYF.

This clonotype was seen many times. The CDR3 DNA reads as TGTGCCAGCTCACCACAATCCTATTCACCCCAGCATTTT. Its protein product is CASSPQSYSPQHF. The V call is TRBV18, the J call TRBJ1-5; D remains ambiguous. The CDR3 runs 13 residues. Trimming stripped 1 base from V and 10 bases from J, with 11 bases between. CDR1 is KGHSH and CDR2 is LQKENI in the germline V gene.

This clonotype has ten or more counts. The chain has TRBV28 and TRBJ2-5, with D possibly matching TRBD2 (6 bases). Germline CDR1 reads MDHEN; CDR2 reads SYDVKM. The CDR3 is 14 amino acids. Trimming removed 4 bases from V and 10 bases from J, with 19 bases in between. For the CDR3, the DNA is TGTGCCAGCAGTTCGTGGAGGGGATTGGACATCCAGTACTTC. Protein sequence: CASSSWRGLDIQYF.

This clonotype occurred many times. V usage is TRBV12-3 or TRBV12-4 and J usage is TRBJ2-3; the D gene is possibly TRBD2 (5 bases). This CDR3 contains 14 residues. Trimming took 6 bases from V and 4 from J, leaving 14 bases between them. CDR3: CASRSGLGADTQYF. CDR3 nucleotide sequence: TGTGCCAGCAGGTCCGGACTTGGGGCAGATACGCAGTATTTT.

A few counts support this clonotype. This chain connects TRBV6-1 to TRBJ2-3, with D unclear. Germline assignment: CDR1 MNHNS and CDR2 SASEGT. The CDR3 extends over 12 amino acids. The ends were cut back, 7 bases at V and 6 bases at J, with 11 bases in the middle. The DNA for the CDR3 is TGTGCCAGCATGTCGCCGAGGGATACGCAGTATTTT. The encoded protein is CASMSPRDTQYF.

Many counts were recorded for this clonotype. The CDR3 sequence: CASTGLAGGTDTQYF. In nucleotides, the CDR3 is TGTGCCAGCACAGGACTAGCGGGCGGCACAGATACGCAGTATTTT. The chain recombines TRBV27 with TRBJ2-3; TRBD2 matches 11 bases. The germline V gene encodes CDR1 MNHEY and CDR2 SMNVEV (reference sequence). The CDR3 contains 15 residues. V dropped 7 bases and J dropped 1; count of bases not matched to a gene: 4.

This clonotype was counted between two and nine times. The V call is TRBV9, the J call TRBJ1-1, with TRBD1 matching over 9 bases. This CDR3 region has 16 residues. Germline V gives CDR1 SGDLS, CDR2 YYNGEE. The J segment lost 5 bases and the V segment lost 0 bases, leaving 8 bases of the junction unmatched. The CDR3 nucleotides are TGTGCCAGCAGCGTAGGGCGGACAGGGGAGAGAACTGAAGCTTTCTTT. It yields the protein CASSVGRTGERTEAFF.

This clonotype was counted between two and nine times. The V call is TRBV19, the J call TRBJ2-7; perhaps D is TRBD1 or TRBD2 (5 bases each). Between the trimmed V and J ends, which lost 3 bases and 2 bases, there was a span of 14 bases. CDR3 length: 15 amino acids. Germline V gene sequence: CDR1 LNHDA, CDR2 SQIVND (reference sequence). For the CDR3, the DNA is TGTGCCAGTAGTATTGTCCGGGACCGAACCTACGAGCAGTACTTC. Amino acid sequence: CASSIVRDRTYEQYF.

In its sample, this clonotype was seen many times. The chain has TRBV5-1 and TRBJ2-3, with 10 bases that match TRBD2. The germline CDR1 and CDR2 sequences are SGHRS and YFSETQ. CDR3 size: 17 residues. V trimming: 1 base; J trimming: 5 bases; junction bases outside the gene matches: 10. The DNA of the CDR3 is TGCGCCAGCAGCTTGTTTTCCACTAGCGGGACAAGAGATACGCAGTATTTT. It yields the protein CASSLFSTSGTRDTQYF.

This clonotype appeared many times. This chain connects TRBV2 to TRBJ2-2; 7 bases agree with TRBD2. CDR3 length equals 15 residues. The germline V gene has CDR1 SNHLY and CDR2 FYNNEI. Germline trimming cut 4 bases from V and 5 bases from J; bases unmatched to any gene: 7. The CDR3 region has the DNA TGTGCCAGCAGTGGCAATCTAGCGGTGACCGGGGAGCTGTTTTTT. Its translation is CASSGNLAVTGELFF. The full variable domain, completed using reference TRBV2 and TRBJ2-2, is EPEVTQTPSHQVTQMGQEVILRCVPISNHLYFYWYRQILGQKVEFLVSFYNNEISEKSEIFDDQFSVERPDGSNFTLKIRSTKLEDSAMYFCASSGNLAVTGELFFGEGSRLTVL.

This clonotype was detected ten times or more. The chain joins TRBV7-2 to TRBJ2-7; either TRBD1 or TRBD2 may supply D (5 bases each). The V and J ends lost 4 bases and 2 bases respectively, with 12 bases between them. Germline V gene data show CDR1 as SGHTA and CDR2 as FQGNSA. The CDR3 has 14 residues. CDR3 coding DNA: TGTGCCAGCAGCTGGAACGGGGCTGCCTACGAGCAGTACTTC. Protein product: CASSWNGAAYEQYF.

This clonotype was seen at least ten times. The rearrangement uses TRBV20-1 and TRBJ2-7; the D gene could be TRBD1 or TRBD2 (5 bases each). CDR3 size: 14 residues. V shed 0 bases and J shed 5 bases, with 14 bases lying between them. Looked up from germline, CDR1 is DFQATT and CDR2 is SNEGSKA (reference sequence). The CDR3 DNA sequence: TGCAGTGCTAGAGATGATTGGGGGTTTCACGAGCAGTACTTC. Translating it yields CSARDDWGFHEQYF.

This chain links TRBV7-6 with TRBJ2-2; weak D call: TRBD2 (6 bases). Trimming shortened V by 4 bases and J by 3 bases, and 6 bases separated the two germline ends. Per germline, CDR1 SGHVS and CDR2 FNYEAQ. This CDR3 comprises 13 residues. The CDR3 DNA reads as TGTGCCAGCAGCTCGGGGGACACCGGGGAGCTGTTTTTT. Translation gives CASSSGDTGELFF.

This clonotype was picked up many times. An end of the junction does not agree with germline; a read error may underlie this. This sequence joins TRBV11-2 and TRBJ2-3, with 10 bases that match TRBD2. Germline CDR1 reads SGHAT; CDR2 reads FQNNGV. This CDR3 spans 14 amino acids. The CDR3 DNA reads TGTGCCAGCAGTTTAGGGACTAGCGCGGGTACGCAGTATTTT. The encoded protein is CASSLGTSAGTQYF. Supplemented by reference TRBV11-2 and TRBJ2-3, the full variable domain reads EAGVAQSPRYKIIEKRQSVAFWCNPISGHATLYWYQQILGQGPKLLIQFQNNGVVDDSQLPKDRFSAERLKGVDSTLKIQPAKLEDSAVYLCASSLGTSAGTQYFGPGTRLTVL.

The gene calls are TRBV20-1 and TRBJ2-1; D call uncertain. V was shortened by 5 bases and J by 6 bases, with 11 bases between the two germline ends. Per the germline V gene, CDR1 is DFQATT and CDR2 is SNEGSKA (reference sequence). The CDR3 consists of 12 residues. CDR3 sequence reads: CSAPPTGNEQFF. The DNA of the CDR3 is TGCAGTGCTCCTCCCACCGGCAATGAGCAGTTCTTC.